Listed below are T cell receptor beta chains from one sample, sequenced in a study of cytotoxic CD8 clonotypes in ibrutinib-treated CLL. Repertoires were generated with immunoSEQ multiplex PCR, while TCRdb's copy carries only in-frame clones and drops some. The sample lists about 120,000 clones; under 70% were seen once. The sequences come from PBMCs, collected after 24 months of ibrutinib treatment. These receptor sequences come from a human donor with chronic lymphocytic leukemia. The CDR3 runs from the conserved cysteine through the conserved F or W. D genes are given only for firm matches. Clone size is stated in some rows and not others, as once, few, many or a class when expanded.

j_call | v_call | clone_size | d_call | cdr3_aa | cdr3_nt
TRBJ1-5 | TRBV5-6 | once | TRBD1 | CASSFAGGGPQHF | TGTGCCAGCAGCTTCGCAGGGGGCGGTCCCCAGCATTTT
TRBJ1-1 | TRBV18 | - | - | CASSLATKNTEAFF | TGTGCCAGCTCATTAGCGACGAAGAACACTGAAGCTTTCTTT
TRBJ1-2 | TRBV30 | - | - | CAWSVPSNYGYTF | TGTGCCTGGAGTGTACCATCTAACTATGGCTACACCTTC
TRBJ2-7 | TRBV30 | few | - | CAWSLGRTPPSEQYF | TGTGCCTGGAGCCTAGGGAGGACTCCGCCCTCCGAGCAGTACTTC
TRBJ1-4 | TRBV28 | few | - | CASGAGRDEKLFF | TGTGCCAGCGGGGCGGGCAGGGATGAAAAACTGTTTTTT
TRBJ1-4 | TRBV28 | - | - | CASSFRGVGEKLFF | TGTGCCAGCAGCTTTAGGGGAGTTGGTGAAAAACTGTTTTTT
TRBJ1-2 | TRBV28 | few | TRBD1 | CASKTGGGYGYTF | TGTGCCAGCAAAACAGGGGGAGGGTATGGCTACACCTTC
TRBJ1-3 | TRBV4-2 | - | - | CASSQDSGAPGNTIYF | TGTGCCAGCAGCCAAGATAGCGGGGCGCCGGGAAACACCATATATTTT
TRBJ2-7 | TRBV6-6 | few | - | CASSYKQGYEQYF | TGTGCCAGCAGTTACAAGCAAGGGTACGAGCAGTACTTC
TRBJ2-1 | TRBV25-1 | - | - | CASSELLGQLNEQFF | TGTGCCAGCAGTGAATTGCTTGGACAGTTAAATGAGCAGTTCTTC
TRBJ1-6 | TRBV30 | - | - | CAWSAGLRLNSPLHF | TGTGCCTGGAGTGCGGGGCTGAGATTGAATTCACCCCTCCACTTT
TRBJ2-6 | TRBV7-3 | few | - | CASSPGSAGANVLTF | TGTGCCAGCAGCCCGGGTTCAGCTGGGGCCAACGTCCTGACTTTC
TRBJ1-2 | TRBV4-3 | few | TRBD1 | CASSQRTGDGYGYTF | TGCGCCAGCAGCCAACGGACAGGGGACGGCTATGGCTACACCTTC
TRBJ2-3 | TRBV5-1 | - | - | CASSLYQGSGTDTQYF | TGCGCCAGCAGCTTATATCAGGGGTCCGGCACAGATACGCAGTATTTT
TRBJ1-1 | TRBV19 | - | TRBD1 | CASSNSRQGLGTEAFF | TGTGCCAGTAGTAACTCGCGACAGGGGTTGGGGACTGAAGCTTTCTTT
TRBJ2-7 | TRBV19 | - | - | CASSIDGFYEQYF | TGTGCCAGTAGTATAGACGGCTTCTACGAGCAGTACTTC
TRBJ1-6 | TRBV7-8 | few | - | CASSSTSEALHF | TGTGCCAGCAGCTCGACCTCGGAGGCCCTCCACTTT
TRBJ1-6 | TRBV6-6 | - | TRBD1 | CASRGQRTLHF | TGTGCCAGCAGGGGACAGCGTACCCTCCACTTT
TRBJ2-4 | TRBV9 | - | - | CASSVAGVGDVTKNIQYF | TGTGCCAGCAGCGTAGCGGGGGTCGGCGACGTGACCAAAAACATTCAGTACTTC
TRBJ1-5 | TRBV2 | - | - | CASSQNTNNQPQHF | TGTGCCAGCAGCCAAAACACAAACAATCAGCCCCAGCATTTT
TRBJ2-3 | TRBV2 | few | TRBD2 | CASSPTSGGSYTQYF | TGTGCCAGCAGTCCCACTAGCGGGGGATCGTATACGCAGTATTTT
TRBJ1-1 | TRBV11-3 | few | - | CASSSLGQFEAFF | TGTGCCAGCAGCTCCCTGGGACAATTCGAAGCTTTCTTT
TRBJ1-6 | TRBV5-1 | - | - | CASSLQPVAYNSPLHF | TGCGCCAGCAGCCTACAGCCCGTGGCCTATAATTCACCCCTCCACTTT
TRBJ2-5 | TRBV5-1 | - | TRBD2 | CASHPGLASETQYF | TGCGCCAGCCACCCGGGACTAGCTTCTGAGACCCAGTACTTC
TRBJ1-4 | TRBV27 | few | - | CASSLKGPNEKLFF | TGTGCCAGCAGTTTAAAAGGGCCTAATGAAAAACTGTTTTTT
TRBJ2-7 | TRBV5-1 | many | TRBD1 | CASSSKTGGDEQYF | TGCGCCAGCAGCTCTAAGACAGGGGGCGACGAGCAGTACTTC
TRBJ2-2 | TRBV19 | - | TRBD2 | CASSIKGGGNTGELFF | TGTGCCAGTAGTATTAAAGGCGGGGGAAACACCGGGGAGCTGTTTTTT
TRBJ1-6 | TRBV7-2 | few | TRBD1 | CASSIRQGNSPLHF | TGTGCCAGCAGCATACGACAGGGGAATTCACCCCTCCACTTT
TRBJ1-4 | TRBV28 | - | TRBD1 | CASSSSGGSGEKLFF | TGTGCCAGCAGTTCCTCAGGGGGCTCGGGTGAAAAACTGTTTTTT
TRBJ2-1 | TRBV5-6 | - | TRBD2 | CASSFRLAGTAGNEQFF | TGTGCCAGCAGTTTCCGACTAGCGGGAACTGCGGGGAATGAGCAGTTCTTC
TRBJ1-1 | TRBV6-1 | - | TRBD1 | CATWFRTGNTEAFF | TGTGCCACTTGGTTTCGGACAGGGAACACTGAAGCTTTCTTT
TRBJ1-1 | TRBV6-6 | - | TRBD1 | CASSLHGTANEAFF | TGTGCCAGCAGCTTGCACGGGACAGCGAATGAAGCTTTCTTT
TRBJ2-1 | TRBV11-2 | - | - | CASSLDLGANEQFF | TGTGCCAGCAGCTTAGATCTAGGGGCCAATGAGCAGTTCTTC
TRBJ1-1 | TRBV30 | - | - | CAWSGGRIAFF | TGTGCCTGGAGTGGGGGGCGGATTGCTTTCTTT
TRBJ1-6 | TRBV6-5 | - | TRBD1 | CASRPGQGYNSPLHF | TGTGCCAGCAGACCCGGACAGGGATATAATTCACCCCTCCACTTT
TRBJ2-7 | TRBV7-6 | - | TRBD2 | CASSSGTSSFSEQYF | TGTGCCAGCAGCTCCGGGACTAGTTCTTTTTCCGAGCAGTACTTC
TRBJ1-1 | TRBV6-5 | many | - | CASSSTNTEAFF | TGTGCCAGCAGTTCCACTAACACTGAAGCTTTCTTT
TRBJ2-1 | TRBV6-4 | many | TRBD2 | CASSELAGAFNEQFF | TGTGCCAGCAGTGAACTAGCGGGGGCCTTCAATGAGCAGTTCTTC
TRBJ1-6 | TRBV28 | - | - | CDRAWGPGAYVFSYNSPLHF | TGTGATAGAGCATGGGGGCCAGGGGCTTATGTTTTCTCCTATAATTCACCCCTCCACTTT
TRBJ2-6 | TRBV6-5 | - | - | CASSPWESGANVLTF | TGTGCCAGCAGTCCTTGGGAGTCTGGGGCCAACGTCCTGACTTTC
TRBJ2-7 | TRBV27 | few | TRBD1 | CASSSTGTGPEQYF | TGTGCCAGCAGTTCGACCGGGACAGGGCCCGAGCAGTACTTC
TRBJ2-3 | TRBV27 | once | - | CASSLVAAFTDTQYF | TGTGCCAGCAGTTTAGTGGCCGCTTTCACAGATACGCAGTATTTT
TRBJ1-6 | TRBV30 | - | TRBD1 | CAWSVHRGSSPLHF | TGTGCCTGGAGTGTACACAGGGGGAGTTCACCCCTCCACTTT
TRBJ1-1 | TRBV27 | - | - | CASKAVSRYTEAFF | TGTGCCAGCAAGGCCGTCTCACGGTACACTGAAGCTTTCTTT
TRBJ2-5 | TRBV9 | - | - | CASSVGAQETQYF | TGTGCCAGCAGCGTAGGAGCCCAAGAGACCCAGTACTTC
TRBJ1-3 | TRBV27 | - | TRBD1 | CASSTDRGNTIYF | TGTGCCAGCAGCACAGACAGGGGGAACACCATATATTTT
TRBJ1-5 | TRBV25-1 | - | TRBD1 | CASSPTDRGNQPQHF | TGTGCCAGCAGCCCCACGGACAGGGGTAATCAGCCCCAGCATTTT
TRBJ1-1 | TRBV7-3 | few | TRBD1 | CASSTGGQGTEAFF | TGTGCCAGCAGTACAGGGGGCCAAGGGACTGAAGCTTTCTTT
TRBJ2-7 | TRBV7-7 | - | - | CASSLDRAGEQYF | TGTGCCAGCAGCTTAGACAGGGCTGGAGAGCAGTACTTC